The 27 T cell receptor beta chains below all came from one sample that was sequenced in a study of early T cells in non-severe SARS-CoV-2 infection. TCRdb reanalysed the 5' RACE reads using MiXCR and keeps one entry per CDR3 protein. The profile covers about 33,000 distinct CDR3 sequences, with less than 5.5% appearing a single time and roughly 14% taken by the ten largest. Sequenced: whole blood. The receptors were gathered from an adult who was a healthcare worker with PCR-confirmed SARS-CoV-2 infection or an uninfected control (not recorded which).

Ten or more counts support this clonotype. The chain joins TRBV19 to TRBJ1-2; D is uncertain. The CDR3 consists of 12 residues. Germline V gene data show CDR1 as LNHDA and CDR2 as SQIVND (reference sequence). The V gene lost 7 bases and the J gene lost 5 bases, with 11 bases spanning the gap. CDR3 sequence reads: CASISQEYGYTF. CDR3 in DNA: TGTGCCAGTATAAGCCAGGAGTATGGCTACACCTTC.

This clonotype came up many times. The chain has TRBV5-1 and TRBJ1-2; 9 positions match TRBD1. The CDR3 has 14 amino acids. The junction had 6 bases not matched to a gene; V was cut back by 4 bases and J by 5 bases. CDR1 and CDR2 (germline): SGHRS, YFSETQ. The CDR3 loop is CASSPDRGYYGYTF. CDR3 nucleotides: TGCGCCAGCAGCCCGGACAGGGGTTATTATGGCTACACCTTC.

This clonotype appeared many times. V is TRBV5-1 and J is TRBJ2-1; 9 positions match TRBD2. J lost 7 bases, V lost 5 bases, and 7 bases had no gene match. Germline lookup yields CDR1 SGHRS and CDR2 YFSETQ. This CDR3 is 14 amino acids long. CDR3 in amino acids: CASRPLAGLNEQFF. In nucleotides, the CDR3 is TGCGCCAGCAGGCCGCTAGCGGGACTAAATGAGCAGTTCTTC.

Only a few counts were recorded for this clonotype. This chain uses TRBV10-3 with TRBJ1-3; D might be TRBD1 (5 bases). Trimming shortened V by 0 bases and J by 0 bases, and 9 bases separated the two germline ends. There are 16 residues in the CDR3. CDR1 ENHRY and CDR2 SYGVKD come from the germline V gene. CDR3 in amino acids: CAISESEGSSGNTIYF. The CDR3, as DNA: TGTGCCATCAGTGAGTCGGAGGGGAGCTCTGGAAACACCATATATTTT.

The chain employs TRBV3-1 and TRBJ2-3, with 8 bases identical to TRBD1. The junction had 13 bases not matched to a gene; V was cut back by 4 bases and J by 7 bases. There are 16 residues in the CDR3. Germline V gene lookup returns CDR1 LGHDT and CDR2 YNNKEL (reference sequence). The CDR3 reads CASSLLGGQDINTQYF. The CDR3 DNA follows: TGTGCCAGCAGCCTCCTCGGGGGACAGGATATTAATACGCAGTATTTT.

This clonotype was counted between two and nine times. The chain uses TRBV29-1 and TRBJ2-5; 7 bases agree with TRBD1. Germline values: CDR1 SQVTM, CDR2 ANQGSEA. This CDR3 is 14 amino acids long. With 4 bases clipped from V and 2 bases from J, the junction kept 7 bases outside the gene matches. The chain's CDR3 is CSVAQGVSQETQYF. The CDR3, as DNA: TGCAGCGTTGCCCAGGGGGTATCTCAAGAGACCCAGTACTTC.

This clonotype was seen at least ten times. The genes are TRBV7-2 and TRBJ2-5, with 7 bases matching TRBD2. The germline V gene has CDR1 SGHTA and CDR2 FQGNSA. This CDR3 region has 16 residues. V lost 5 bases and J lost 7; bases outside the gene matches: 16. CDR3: CASSQKSRDYGRTQYF. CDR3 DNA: TGTGCCAGCAGCCAAAAGAGCAGGGACTACGGGCGGACCCAGTACTTC.

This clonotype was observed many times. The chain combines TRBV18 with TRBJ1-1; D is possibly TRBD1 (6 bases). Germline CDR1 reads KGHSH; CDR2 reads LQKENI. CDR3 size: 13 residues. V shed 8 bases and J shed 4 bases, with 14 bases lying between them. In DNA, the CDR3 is TGTGCCAGCACAGAGGGGGGAAGCACTGAAGCTTTCTTT. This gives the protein CASTEGGSTEAFF.

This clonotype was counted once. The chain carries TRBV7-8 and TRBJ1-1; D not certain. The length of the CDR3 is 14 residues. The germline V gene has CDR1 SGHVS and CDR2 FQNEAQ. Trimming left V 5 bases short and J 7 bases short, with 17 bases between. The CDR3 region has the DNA TGTGCCAGCAGCCCGCCCGGTGGTGGGAATGAAGCTTTCTTT. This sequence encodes CASSPPGGGNEAFF.

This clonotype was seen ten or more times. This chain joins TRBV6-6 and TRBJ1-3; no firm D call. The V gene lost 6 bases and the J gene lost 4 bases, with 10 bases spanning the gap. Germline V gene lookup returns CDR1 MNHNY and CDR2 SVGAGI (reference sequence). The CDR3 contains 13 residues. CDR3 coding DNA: TGTGCCAGCAGCCCCACGAGGGGAAACACCATATATTTT. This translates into CASSPTRGNTIYF.

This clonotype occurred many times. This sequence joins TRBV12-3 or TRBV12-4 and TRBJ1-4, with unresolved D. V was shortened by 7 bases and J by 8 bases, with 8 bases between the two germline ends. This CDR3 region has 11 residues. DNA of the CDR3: TGTGCCAGCACCTTAGGGGAAAAACTGTTTTTT. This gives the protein CASTLGEKLFF.

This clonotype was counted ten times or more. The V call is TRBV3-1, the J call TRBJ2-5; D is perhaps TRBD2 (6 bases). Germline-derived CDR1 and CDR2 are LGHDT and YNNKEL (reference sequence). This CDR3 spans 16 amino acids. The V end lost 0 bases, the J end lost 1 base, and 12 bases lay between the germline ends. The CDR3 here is CASSQDLGEVQETQYF. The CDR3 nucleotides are TGTGCCAGCAGCCAAGATTTGGGGGAGGTCCAAGAGACCCAGTACTTC.

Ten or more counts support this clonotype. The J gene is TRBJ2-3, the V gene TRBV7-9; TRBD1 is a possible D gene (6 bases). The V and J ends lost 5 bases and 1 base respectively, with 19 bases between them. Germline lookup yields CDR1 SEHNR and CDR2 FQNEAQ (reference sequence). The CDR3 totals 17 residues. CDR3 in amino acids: CASSTPTGSGGTDTQYF. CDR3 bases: TGTGCCAGCAGCACACCTACAGGGAGCGGCGGCACAGATACGCAGTATTTT.

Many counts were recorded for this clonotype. In DNA form, the CDR3 reads TGTGCCAGCAGCCAAGTCGTAGCGGGGGGTACTGAGCAGTTCTTC. Encoded protein: CASSQVVAGGTEQFF. The V and J genes are TRBV3-1 and TRBJ2-1, with TRBD2 matching 10 bases. Germline V gives CDR1 LGHDT, CDR2 YNNKEL (reference sequence). Trimming cost V 1 base and J 9 bases; bases outside gene matches: 6. This CDR3 comprises 15 residues.

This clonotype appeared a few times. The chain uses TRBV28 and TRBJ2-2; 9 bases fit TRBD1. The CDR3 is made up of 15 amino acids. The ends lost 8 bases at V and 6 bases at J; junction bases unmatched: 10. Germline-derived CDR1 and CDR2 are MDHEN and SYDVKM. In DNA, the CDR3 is TGTGCCAGCCGGACCGGGACAGGGCGTCCCGGGGAGCTGTTTTTT. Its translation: CASRTGTGRPGELFF.

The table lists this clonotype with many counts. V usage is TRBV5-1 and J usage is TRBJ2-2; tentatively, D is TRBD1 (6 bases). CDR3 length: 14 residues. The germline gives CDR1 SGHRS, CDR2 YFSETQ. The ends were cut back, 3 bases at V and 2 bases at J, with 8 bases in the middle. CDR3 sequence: CASSWTANTGELFF. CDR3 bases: TGCGCCAGCAGCTGGACAGCCAACACCGGGGAGCTGTTTTTT.

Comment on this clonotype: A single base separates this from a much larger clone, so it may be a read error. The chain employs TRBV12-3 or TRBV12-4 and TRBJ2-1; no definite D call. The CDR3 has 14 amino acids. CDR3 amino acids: CTSSLGYSYNEQFF. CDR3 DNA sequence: TGTACCAGCAGTTTAGGCTACTCCTACAATGAGCAGTTCTTC.

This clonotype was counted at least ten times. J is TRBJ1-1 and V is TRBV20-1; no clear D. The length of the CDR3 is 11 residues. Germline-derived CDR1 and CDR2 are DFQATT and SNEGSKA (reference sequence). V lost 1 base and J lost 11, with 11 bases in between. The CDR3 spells CSARGGRAAFF. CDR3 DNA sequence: TGCAGTGCTAGAGGTGGGAGGGCGGCTTTCTTT.

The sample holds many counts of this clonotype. For the CDR3, the DNA is TGCAGCGCCGAGGGGTCGGGAGGGTACAATGAGCAGTTCTTC. Translated, it gives CSAEGSGGYNEQFF. The gene calls are TRBV29-1 and TRBJ2-1, with 8 nucleotides matching TRBD2. V lost 7 bases, J lost 4 bases, and 9 bases stayed unmatched. Germline V lookup: CDR1 SQVTM, CDR2 ANQGSEA. The CDR3 runs to 14 residues.

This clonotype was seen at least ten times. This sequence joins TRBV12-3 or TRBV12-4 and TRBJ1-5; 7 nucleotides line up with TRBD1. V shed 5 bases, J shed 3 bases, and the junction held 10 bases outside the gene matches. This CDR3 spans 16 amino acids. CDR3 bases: TGTGCCAGCAGTCCCGGGACAGCCTCTTACAATCAGCCCCAGCATTTT. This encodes CASSPGTASYNQPQHF.

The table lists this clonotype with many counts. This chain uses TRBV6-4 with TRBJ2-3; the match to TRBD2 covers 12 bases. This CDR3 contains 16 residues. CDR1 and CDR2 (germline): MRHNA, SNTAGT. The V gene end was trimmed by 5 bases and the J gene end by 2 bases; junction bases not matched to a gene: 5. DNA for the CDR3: TGTGCCAGCAGTCCGACTAGCGGGGGCCCCACAGATACGCAGTATTTT. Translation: CASSPTSGGPTDTQYF.

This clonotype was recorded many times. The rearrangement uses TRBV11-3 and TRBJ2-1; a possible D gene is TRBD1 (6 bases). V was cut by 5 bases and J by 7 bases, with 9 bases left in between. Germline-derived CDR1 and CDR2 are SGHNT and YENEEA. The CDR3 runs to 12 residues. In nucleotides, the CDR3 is TGTGCCAGCAGCACGGACAGTAATGAGCAGTTCTTC. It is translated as CASSTDSNEQFF.

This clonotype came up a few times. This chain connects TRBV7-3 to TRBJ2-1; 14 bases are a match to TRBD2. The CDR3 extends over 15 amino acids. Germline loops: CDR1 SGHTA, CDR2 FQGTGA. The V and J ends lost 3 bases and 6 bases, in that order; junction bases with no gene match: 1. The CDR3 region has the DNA TGTGCCAGCAGCTTCGGGACTAGCGGGGGCAATGAGCAGTTCTTC. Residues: CASSFGTSGGNEQFF.

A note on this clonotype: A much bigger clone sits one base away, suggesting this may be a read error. CDR3: CASGSRQGSHGYTF. Written as DNA, the CDR3 is TGTGCCAGCGGAAGTAGACAGGGGAGCCATGGCTACACCTTC. This chain uses TRBV28 with TRBJ1-2; 8 nucleotides align to TRBD1. J gave up 6 bases and V 8 bases, and 11 bases lay outside the gene matches. CDR1 is MDHEN, CDR2 SYDVKM, per germline. CDR3 length: 14 amino acids.

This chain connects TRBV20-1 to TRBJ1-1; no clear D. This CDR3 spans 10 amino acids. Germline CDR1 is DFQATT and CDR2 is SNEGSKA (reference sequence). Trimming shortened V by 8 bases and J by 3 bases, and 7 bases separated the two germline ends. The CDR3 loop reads CSPRDTEAFF. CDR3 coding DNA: TGCAGTCCGAGGGACACTGAAGCTTTCTTT.

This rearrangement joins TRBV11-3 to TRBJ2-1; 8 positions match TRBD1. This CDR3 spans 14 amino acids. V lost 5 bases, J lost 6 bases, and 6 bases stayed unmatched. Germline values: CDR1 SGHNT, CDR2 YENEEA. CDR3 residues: CASSPNRGVNEQFF. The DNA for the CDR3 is TGTGCCAGCAGCCCTAACAGGGGGGTCAATGAGCAGTTCTTC. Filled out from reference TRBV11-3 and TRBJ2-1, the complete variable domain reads EAGVVQSPRYKIIEKKQPVAFWCNPISGHNTLYWYLQNLGQGPELLIRYENEEAVDDSQLPKDRFSAERLKGVDSTLKIQPAELGDSAVYLCASSPNRGVNEQFFGPGTRLTVL.

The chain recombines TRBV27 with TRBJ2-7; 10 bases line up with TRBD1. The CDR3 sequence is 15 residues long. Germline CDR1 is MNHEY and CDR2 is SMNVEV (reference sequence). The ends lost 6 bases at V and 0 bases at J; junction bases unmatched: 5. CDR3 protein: CASSPGTGASYEQYF. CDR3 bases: TGTGCCAGCAGCCCCGGGACAGGGGCCTCCTACGAGCAGTACTTC.